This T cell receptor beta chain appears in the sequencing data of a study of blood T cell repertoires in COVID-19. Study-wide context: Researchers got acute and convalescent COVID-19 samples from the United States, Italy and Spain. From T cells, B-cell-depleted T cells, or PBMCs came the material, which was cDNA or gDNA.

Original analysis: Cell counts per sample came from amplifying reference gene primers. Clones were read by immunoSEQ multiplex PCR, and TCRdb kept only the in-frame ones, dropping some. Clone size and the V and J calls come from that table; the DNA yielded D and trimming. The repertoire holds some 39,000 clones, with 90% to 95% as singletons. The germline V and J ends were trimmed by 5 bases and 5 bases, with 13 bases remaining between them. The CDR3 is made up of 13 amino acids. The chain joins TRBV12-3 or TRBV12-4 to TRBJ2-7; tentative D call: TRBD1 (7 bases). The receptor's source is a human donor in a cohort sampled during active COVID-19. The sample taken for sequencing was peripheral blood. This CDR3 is CASSKGAGHEQYF. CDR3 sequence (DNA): TGTGCCAGCAGTAAGGGGGCGGGACACGAGCAGTACTTC.